These 22 T cell receptor beta chains share one sample of origin, sequenced in a study of blood T cell repertoires in COVID-19. The method was immunoSEQ multiplex PCR; TCRdb's version includes in-frame clones alone and lacks a portion of them. Of about 110,000 clones listed, nearly 90% are singletons. The sample was peripheral blood. The receptors stem from a human donor in a cohort sampled during active COVID-19.

This chain connects TRBV30 to TRBJ1-5, with D possibly being TRBD1 (5 bases). The germline V and J ends were trimmed by 1 base and 0 bases, with 10 bases remaining between them. This CDR3 has 15 amino acids. Germline V gene data show CDR1 as GTSNPN and CDR2 as SVGIG (reference sequence). CDR3 residues: CAWSATDTSNQPQHF. In DNA, the CDR3 is TGTGCCTGGAGTGCGACAGATACTAGCAATCAGCCCCAGCATTTT.

The CDR3: CASSLLAGLTQYF. CDR3 bases: TGTGCCAGCAGCCTACTAGCGGGTCTGACCCAGTACTTC. The chain employs TRBV6-6 and TRBJ2-5, with TRBD2 matching 9 bases. CDR3 length equals 13 residues. CDR1 is MNHNY, CDR2 SVGAGI, per germline (reference sequence). The ends lost 6 bases at V and 7 bases at J; junction bases unmatched: 6.

The sample holds one count of this clone. J is TRBJ2-1 and V is TRBV5-1; 16 bases map to TRBD2. Germline V gives CDR1 SGHRS, CDR2 YFSETQ. V was pared by 4 bases and J by 5 bases, with 9 bases of the junction left unmatched. The CDR3 runs 18 residues. CDR3 nucleotide sequence: TGCGCCAGCAGCCTGGTCCCGGGACTAGCGGGGGGGAACAATGAGCAGTTCTTC. It specifies CASSLVPGLAGGNNEQFF.

This chain joins TRBV3-1 (or the pseudogene TRBV3-2) and TRBJ2-7, with D unclear. The CDR3 extends over 12 amino acids. V shed 4 bases and J shed 4 bases, with 8 bases lying between them. Germline CDR1 and CDR2: LGHDT and YNNKEL (reference sequence). CDR3: CASSLNAYEQYF. CDR3 DNA: TGTGCCAGCAGCCTAAATGCGTACGAGCAGTACTTC.

This rearrangement joins TRBV7-9 to TRBJ1-1; D might be TRBD1 (6 bases). V shed 5 bases and J shed 3 bases, with 13 bases lying between them. Germline CDR1 is SEHNR and CDR2 is FQNEAQ (reference sequence). This CDR3 has 14 residues. This CDR3 is CASSAQGGDTEAFF. The CDR3 DNA reads as TGTGCCAGCAGCGCACAGGGTGGGGACACTGAAGCTTTCTTT.

The chain employs TRBV11-2 and TRBJ2-1; 11 bases fit TRBD2. Per the germline V gene, CDR1 is SGHAT and CDR2 is FQNNGV. With 2 bases clipped from V and 1 base from J, the junction kept 7 bases outside the gene matches. CDR3 length equals 18 residues. The CDR3: CASSLLAGGAGSYNEQFF. CDR3 sequence (DNA): TGTGCCAGCAGCTTATTAGCGGGAGGGGCAGGGTCCTACAATGAGCAGTTCTTC.

In its sample, this clone was seen a few times. The chain uses TRBV10-3 and TRBJ2-1; 10 bases are a match to TRBD1. The CDR3 runs to 14 residues. Germline CDR1 reads ENHRY; CDR2 reads SYGVKD. Unmatched junction bases numbered 4, after V lost 5 bases and J lost 6 bases. The CDR3 loop reads CAISRQGAANEQFF. As DNA, the CDR3 is TGTGCCATCAGTCGACAGGGGGCGGCCAATGAGCAGTTCTTC.

V usage is TRBV4-3 and J usage is TRBJ1-4; no definite D call. The CDR3 has 17 residues. The V end lost 1 base, the J end lost 5 bases, and 17 bases lay between the germline ends. Germline V gives CDR1 LGHNA, CDR2 YSLEER. The CDR3 protein is CASSQGGSLGQNEKLFF. The CDR3 DNA sequence: TGCGCCAGCAGCCAAGGTGGCAGCCTAGGCCAAAATGAAAAACTGTTTTTT.

The chain uses TRBV27 and TRBJ2-7, with D possibly TRBD1 on 6 matching bases. V was cut by 2 bases and J by 4 bases, with 9 bases left in between. The CDR3 has 13 amino acids. CDR1 is MNHEY, CDR2 SMNVEV, per germline (reference sequence). CDR3 protein: CASSLETGYEQYF. The CDR3 DNA reads TGTGCCAGCAGTTTAGAGACAGGATACGAGCAGTACTTC.

The rearrangement links TRBV12-3 or TRBV12-4 to TRBJ2-7; D might be TRBD2 (6 bases). V lost 7 bases to trimming and J lost 3 bases, with 10 bases between them. The CDR3 contains 12 residues. CDR3 in DNA: TGTGCCAGCATGGGACTTGACTACGAGCAGTACTTC. Its protein is CASMGLDYEQYF.

The rearrangement joins TRBV3-1 (or the pseudogene TRBV3-2) to TRBJ2-5, with 15 bases aligning to TRBD2. The germline V gene has CDR1 LGHDT and CDR2 YNNKEL (reference sequence). CDR3 length: 17 residues. V lost 4 bases to trimming and J lost 4 bases; unmatched junction nucleotides: 7. In DNA, the CDR3 is TGTGCCAGCAGCCCCGGACTAGCGGGGGGGCGCCGAGAGACCCAGTACTTC. Protein: CASSPGLAGGRRETQYF.

This chain links TRBV9 with TRBJ1-1, with TRBD1 identical over 10 bases. The germline V gene encodes CDR1 SGDLS and CDR2 YYNGEE. Trimming at V came to 2 bases and at J to 4 bases, leaving 14 bases not matched to a gene. CDR3 length equals 18 residues. The CDR3 nucleotides read TGTGCCAGCAGCGTGAGAGACAGGGGGCCTTTTGGAGGCACTGAAGCTTTCTTT. Residues: CASSVRDRGPFGGTEAFF.

This sequence joins TRBV7-3 and TRBJ2-1, with 8 bases lining up with TRBD1. CDR1 is SGHTA and CDR2 is FQGTGA in the germline V gene. V gave up 3 bases and J gave up 5 bases; unmatched junction bases: 3. The CDR3 is 14 amino acids. CDR3 in DNA: TGTGCCAGCAGCTTCGGGGACAGGAACAATGAGCAGTTCTTC. It encodes CASSFGDRNNEQFF.

This sequence joins TRBV11-2 and TRBJ1-1, with D possibly being TRBD1 (6 bases). The CDR3 has 15 amino acids. Germline CDR1 is SGHAT and CDR2 is FQNNGV. V was cut by 1 base and J by 0 bases, with 9 bases left in between. The CDR3: CASSLVDSLNTEAFF. The CDR3 nucleotides are TGTGCCAGCAGCTTAGTGGACAGTTTGAACACTGAAGCTTTCTTT.

The chain employs TRBV5-1 and TRBJ2-5; 10 bases line up with TRBD2. The CDR3 has 15 residues. CDR1 and CDR2 from the germline V gene are SGHRS and YFSETQ. V shed 1 base, J shed 5 bases, and the junction held 5 bases outside the gene matches. CDR3 nucleotide sequence: TGCGCCAGCAGCTTGAGCGGGAGGGCCGAGGAGACCCAGTACTTC. Translation gives CASSLSGRAEETQYF.

J is TRBJ2-2 and V is TRBV5-8, with 8 bases aligning to TRBD1. The V and J ends lost 0 bases and 6 bases, in that order; junction bases with no gene match: 1. CDR3 length: 14 amino acids. Germline CDR1 reads SGHTS; CDR2 reads YDEGEE. CDR3 amino acids: CASSLGQGSGELFF. The DNA of the CDR3 is TGTGCCAGCAGCTTGGGACAGGGGTCCGGGGAGCTGTTTTTT.

The V call is TRBV11-3, the J call TRBJ2-3, with D maybe TRBD1 (6 bases). CDR1 is SGHNT, CDR2 YENEEA, per germline. Trimming removed 1 base at V and 3 bases at J, with 17 bases between. CDR3 length: 17 residues. This CDR3 is CASSLGLSRGITDTQYF. The CDR3, as DNA: TGTGCCAGCAGCTTAGGATTAAGCAGGGGTATTACAGATACGCAGTATTTT.

The chain is built from TRBV5-1 and TRBJ2-7; tentatively, D is TRBD2 (6 bases). This CDR3 is 13 amino acids long. Trimming took 3 bases from V and 11 from J, leaving 18 bases between them. The germline V gene has CDR1 SGHRS and CDR2 YFSETQ. The CDR3 DNA is TGCGCCAGCAGCTCATCCTCGGAGGGTACCGAGTACTTC. Its translation is CASSSSSEGTEYF.

The J gene is TRBJ2-1, the V gene TRBV2; perhaps TRBD2 as D (5 bases). Trimming took off 3 bases at V and 1 base at J, with 10 bases between the two ends. CDR1 and CDR2 (germline): SNHLY, FYNNEI. The CDR3 consists of 15 residues. The CDR3 nucleotides are TGTGCCAGCAGTGAGGAAGGGAGTTCCTACAATGAGCAGTTCTTC. It translates to CASSEEGSSYNEQFF. The full variable domain, in which reference TRBV2 and TRBJ2-1 provide the parts outside the CDR3, is EPEVTQTPSHQVTQMGQEVILRCVPISNHLYFYWYRQILGQKVEFLVSFYNNEISEKSEIFDDQFSVERPDGSNFTLKIRSTKLEDSAMYFCASSEEGSSYNEQFFGPGTRLTVL.

In the case of this clone: The same CDR3 arises from other DNA sequences in this sample as well. V gene TRBV18 combines with J gene TRBJ2-1; 8 positions agree with TRBD1. J gave up 3 bases and V 5 bases, and 6 bases lay outside the gene matches. The length of the CDR3 is 15 residues. CDR1 is KGHSH, CDR2 LQKENI, per germline. CDR3 protein: CASSSDRANYNEQFF. The CDR3, as DNA: TGTGCCAGCTCATCGGACAGGGCCAACTACAATGAGCAGTTCTTC.

Comments on this clone: The identical CDR3 is also encoded by other nucleotide sequences in the sample. This chain links TRBV7-9 with TRBJ1-1; the D is unclear. Germline CDR1 is SEHNR and CDR2 is FQNEAQ (reference sequence). The CDR3 length is 13 residues. V shed 2 bases and J shed 0 bases, with 4 bases lying between them. CDR3 nucleotides: TGTGCCAGCAGCTTAACAGTGAACACTGAAGCTTTCTTT. Amino acid sequence: CASSLTVNTEAFF.

V is TRBV7-9 and J is TRBJ1-6; a possible D gene is TRBD1 (6 bases). The CDR3 contains 15 residues. In germline, CDR1 is SEHNR, CDR2 FQNEAQ (reference sequence). V dropped 5 bases and J dropped 7 bases, with 15 bases sitting between them. The CDR3 loop is CASSALGRGNSPLHF. The CDR3 nucleotides are TGTGCCAGCAGCGCCTTGGGCAGGGGAAATTCACCCCTCCACTTT.